This T cell receptor beta chain was observed in a study of T cells in Graves' hyperthyroidism and ophthalmopathy. This clonotype was seen repeatedly, ten times or more. This CDR3 region has 16 residues. V dropped 6 bases and J dropped 0 bases, with 12 bases sitting between them. Germline CDR1 reads LNHDA; CDR2 reads SQIVND (reference sequence). TCR beta CDR3 regions were amplified from RNA. The HTBI primer set served for first-round RT-PCR of the TCR CDR3. MiXCR, applied by TCRdb to the multiplex PCR reads, yields one record per CDR3 protein. The sample consists of around 610,000 distinct CDR3 sequences, around 15% of them appearing once.

Sequenced input: blood. This TCR came from a woman aged 40 to 50 with Graves' ophthalmopathy. This chain connects TRBV19 to TRBJ1-6; no reliable D call. CDR3 protein: CASRIRRSSYNSPLHF. The CDR3 region has the DNA TGTGCCAGTAGGATCCGACGGAGCTCCTATAATTCACCCCTCCACTTT.